A selection of T cell receptor beta chains follows, all from one sample in a study of blood T cell repertoires in COVID-19. TCRdb's table, derived via immunoSEQ multiplex PCR, lists solely in-frame clones and lacks some. This table holds approximately 360,000 clones, 80% to 90% found once. The specimen sequenced was PBMCs or T cells enriched from blood (not recorded which). All receptors derive from a man aged 40-49 years in a cohort exposed to, infected with or recovered from COVID-19 (not recorded which). Both conserved end residues are part of each CDR3. A D gene is named only where the DNA matches it firmly. A clone size is listed for some rows: how often the clone was seen (once, few, many), or a class if it is expanded.

>TRBJ2-1|NA|NA|TRBV15
CATSRAGSSYNEQFF
TGTGCCACCAGCAGGGCAGGCAGCTCCTACAATGAGCAGTTCTTC
>TRBJ2-7|NA|TRBD1|TRBV29-1
CSVEPKKRQGIYEQYF
TGCAGCGTTGAACCCAAAAAGAGACAGGGAATTTACGAGCAGTACTTC
>TRBJ1-5|NA|NA|TRBV5-8
CASSFSENNQPQHF
TGTGCCAGCAGCTTTTCAGAAAATAATCAGCCCCAGCATTTT
>TRBJ2-1|NA|NA|TRBV7-9
CASSRDYHTGGEQFF
TGTGCCAGCAGCCGAGACTATCATACCGGGGGTGAGCAGTTCTTC
>TRBJ1-2|NA|TRBD1|TRBV20-1
CSPTGNGYTF
TGCAGTCCGACAGGGAATGGCTACACCTTC
>TRBJ1-1|NA|NA|TRBV2
CASSLQANTEAFF
TGTGCCAGCAGTCTACAGGCGAACACTGAAGCTTTCTTT
>TRBJ1-6|NA|NA|TRBV28
CASSLVRGTYNSPLHF
TGTGCCAGCAGTTTAGTCCGGGGAACCTATAATTCACCCCTCCACTTT
>TRBJ2-1|NA|TRBD2|TRBV5-1
CASRQTSGKNEQFF
TGCGCCAGCAGACAGACTAGCGGGAAAAATGAGCAGTTCTTC
>TRBJ2-1|few|TRBD2|TRBV2
CASSEGTRLFF
TGTGCCAGCAGTGAAGGGACTAGGCTGTTCTTC
>TRBJ2-7|once|NA|TRBV7-8
CASSLESGNEQYF
TGTGCCAGCAGCTTAGAATCAGGTAACGAGCAGTACTTC
>TRBJ2-3|once|NA|TRBV19
CASSIGRLPGSDTQYF
TGTGCCAGTAGTATAGGCCGACTACCGGGATCAGATACGCAGTATTTT
>TRBJ2-5|NA|TRBD2|TRBV7-2
CASSFYRLAGVETQYF
TGTGCCAGCAGCTTTTACAGACTAGCGGGAGTGGAGACCCAGTACTTC
>TRBJ1-1|NA|NA|TRBV11-3
CASSLGQNTEAFF
TGTGCCAGCAGCTTAGGACAGAACACTGAAGCTTTCTTT
>TRBJ2-1|NA|TRBD2|TRBV10-2
CASRLSGSSYNEQFF
TGCGCCAGCAGGTTAAGCGGGAGCTCCTACAATGAGCAGTTCTTC
>TRBJ2-1|NA|NA|TRBV27
CASSLSLTGAESSYNEQFF
TGTGCCAGCAGTTTATCCCTAACAGGAGCTGAAAGCTCCTACAATGAGCAGTTCTTC
>TRBJ1-4|NA|TRBD1|TRBV28
CASSRGQEKLFF
TGTGCCAGCAGTAGGGGGCAGGAAAAACTGTTTTTT
>TRBJ2-7|NA|TRBD1|TRBV7-9
CASSLSLQGAYEQYF
TGTGCCAGCAGCTTATCCCTACAGGGGGCCTACGAGCAGTACTTC
>TRBJ1-6|NA|NA|TRBV10-3
CAISGGGVGTPLHF
TGTGCCATCAGTGGAGGAGGGGTCGGGACACCCCTCCACTTT
>TRBJ1-4|NA|TRBD1|TRBV11-2
CASSFKQGAREKLFF
TGTGCCAGCAGCTTTAAACAGGGGGCGCGGGAAAAACTGTTTTTT
>TRBJ2-7|NA|TRBD2|TRBV7-9
CASSGWGLAGGRSSYEQYF
TGTGCCAGCAGCGGGTGGGGACTAGCGGGAGGGCGAAGCTCCTACGAGCAGTACTTC
>TRBJ1-4|NA|TRBD1|TRBV18
CASSHGTGREKLFF
TGTGCCAGCTCCCACGGGACAGGGCGGGAAAAACTGTTTTTT
>TRBJ2-6|NA|NA|TRBV5-1
CASSLGVLDNVLTF
TGCGCCAGCAGCTTGGGAGTCTTAGATAACGTCCTGACTTTC
>TRBJ2-5|NA|TRBD2|TRBV5-1
CASSETGGRGETQYF
TGCGCCAGCAGCGAAACGGGCGGGAGGGGTGAGACCCAGTACTTC
>TRBJ2-3|NA|TRBD1|TRBV30
CAWSRTGPDTQYF
TGTGCCTGGAGTCGGACAGGCCCAGATACGCAGTATTTT
>TRBJ1-4|few|NA|TRBV18
CASSPLGPTNEKLFF
TGTGCCAGCTCACCCCTGGGGCCAACTAATGAAAAACTGTTTTTT
>TRBJ2-2|NA|NA|TRBV4-1
CASAGLNTGELFF
TGCGCCAGCGCGGGACTGAACACCGGGGAGCTGTTTTTT
>TRBJ1-1|NA|TRBD1|TRBV5-5
CASSLGPQGDTEAFF
TGTGCCAGCAGCTTGGGGCCGCAGGGGGATACTGAAGCTTTCTTT
>TRBJ2-7|NA|TRBD1|TRBV18
CASSPLGQGRSEQYF
TGTGCCAGCTCACCGTTAGGACAGGGGAGGTCCGAGCAGTACTTC
>TRBJ2-7|NA|NA|TRBV29-1
CSVVGDYEQYF
TGCAGCGTGGTCGGGGACTACGAGCAGTACTTC
>TRBJ2-1|NA|NA|TRBV6-1
CASSERTGRGYNEQFF
TGTGCCAGCAGTGAAAGGACCGGGCGGGGCTACAATGAGCAGTTCTTC
>TRBJ1-6|NA|NA|TRBV7-2
CASSLGQAGGTWPLHF
TGTGCCAGCAGCTTAGGGCAGGCGGGTGGGACTTGGCCCCTCCACTTT
>TRBJ1-6|few|NA|TRBV5-1
CASSLGQQNSPLHF
TGCGCCAGCAGCTTGGGACAGCAGAATTCACCCCTCCACTTT
>TRBJ2-7|NA|TRBD2|TRBV15
CATSQQRGSSYEQYF
TGTGCCACCAGTCAACAGCGGGGGAGCTCCTACGAGCAGTACTTC
>TRBJ2-7|NA|TRBD2|TRBV9
CASSVGVSGRSEQYF
TGTGCCAGCAGCGTAGGGGTTAGCGGGAGGAGTGAGCAGTACTTC
>TRBJ1-3|NA|NA|TRBV9
CASSHGVGNTIYF
TGTGCCAGCAGCCACGGAGTTGGAAACACCATATATTTT
>TRBJ2-7|NA|NA|TRBV5-4
CASSHRGAGDEQYF
TGTGCCAGCAGCCATCGGGGGGCAGGGGACGAGCAGTACTTC
>TRBJ1-5|NA|TRBD1|TRBV27
CASRPGTVGNQPQHF
TGTGCCAGCAGACCGGGGACAGTTGGCAATCAGCCCCAGCATTTT
>TRBJ2-6|NA|NA|TRBV7-9
CASTRLRDRSGANVLTF
TGTGCCAGCACGAGACTCAGGGATCGCTCTGGGGCCAACGTCCTGACTTTC
>TRBJ2-7|once|NA|TRBV27
CASSPGRGKSYEQYF
TGTGCCAGCAGCCCCGGACGGGGAAAATCTTACGAGCAGTACTTC
>TRBJ2-3|NA|NA|TRBV6-1
CASSEAYSYSVF
TGTGCCAGCAGTGAAGCTTACAGCTACTCAGTTTTT
>TRBJ2-2|NA|TRBD1|TRBV6-5
CASSQTGRTGELFF
TGTGCCAGCAGTCAGACAGGGAGAACCGGGGAGCTGTTTTTT
>TRBJ2-7|NA|TRBD2|TRBV2
CASSVTHGGGEQYF
TGTGCCAGCAGTGTAACTCACGGGGGGGGAGAGCAGTACTTC
>TRBJ2-5|NA|TRBD1|TRBV5-4
CASSLGTVQETQYF
TGTGCCAGCAGCTTAGGGACAGTTCAAGAGACCCAGTACTTC
>TRBJ2-7|once|TRBD2|TRBV11-1
CASSLGGSGTYEQYF
TGTGCCAGCAGCTTGGGAGGGAGCGGCACTTACGAGCAGTACTTC